What follows are 3 T cell receptor beta chains derived from one specimen sequenced in a study of cytomegalovirus exposure and HLA in healthy donors. In the PCR, 60 Vbeta and 13 Jbeta primers were used. The protocol was immunoSEQ multiplex PCR, while the TCRdb copy is restricted to in-frame clones and leaves out a portion. The sample contains 85,000 to 130,000 clones, 70% to 80% of which appear only once. Sequencing was performed on PBMCs. These receptors came from a boy aged 5-17 years in good health and CMV-seronegative.

This clone was seen only a few times. The V and J genes are TRBV28 and TRBJ1-2; TRBD1 aligns across 7 bases. Germline CDR1 is MDHEN and CDR2 is SYDVKM. There are 12 residues in the CDR3. J gave up 3 bases and V 10 bases, and 5 bases lay outside the gene matches. The CDR3 sequence is CAMTGRDYGYTF. The CDR3 DNA is TGTGCCATGACAGGGAGAGACTATGGCTACACCTTC.

The chain uses TRBV4-2 and TRBJ2-4; 12 bases line up with TRBD2. J gave up 0 bases and V 4 bases, and 4 bases lay outside the gene matches. In germline, CDR1 is LGHNA, CDR2 YNFKEQ. The CDR3 covers 17 residues. The CDR3 sequence: CASSLGLAGLAKNIQYF. CDR3 DNA: TGTGCCAGCAGCCTTGGACTAGCGGGACTAGCCAAAAACATTCAGTACTTC.

The CDR3 region is CASSSRTGLRTEAFF. CDR3 nucleotide sequence: TGTGCCAGCAGCTCCCGGACAGGGTTGAGGACTGAAGCTTTCTTT. V usage is TRBV7-9 and J usage is TRBJ1-1; 8 bases map to TRBD1. The CDR3 has 15 amino acids. Per the germline V gene, CDR1 is SEHNR and CDR2 is FQNEAQ (reference sequence). V shed 4 bases, J shed 5 bases, and the junction held 9 bases outside the gene matches.